This T cell receptor beta chain was sequenced during a study of blood T cell repertoires in COVID-19. Across the whole study: The origin of the acute and convalescent COVID-19 samples was the United States, Italy and Spain.

Study processing details: Researchers report that nucleated cell counts were estimated from reference gene primer amplification. The assay was immunoSEQ multiplex PCR, and TCRdb's table has in-frame clones only and misses some. That table furnishes V, J and clone size, whereas the DNA furnished D and trimming. This sample has approximately 94,000 clones, with more than 75% found just once. The V end was cut by 6 bases, the J end by 7 bases, with 9 bases between. The CDR3 loop spans 12 amino acids. Germline V gives CDR1 SNHLY, CDR2 FYNNEI. V usage is TRBV2 and J usage is TRBJ2-2; D is unclear. Material: peripheral blood. The clonotype comes from a man aged 25-45 years in a cohort sampled during active COVID-19. CDR3 loop: CASRQSSGELFF. DNA of the CDR3: TGTGCCAGCAGACAGAGTAGCGGGGAGCTGTTTTTT.